Listed below are T cell receptor beta chains from one sample, sequenced in a study of blood T cells in healthy people across ages. MiXCR, applied by TCRdb to the 5' RACE reads, yields one record per CDR3 protein. Of some 860,000 distinct CDR3 sequences in the sample, 56% were seen once. Sequenced material: blood. Receptors were obtained from a man aged 35-49 years in good health. CDR3s include the opening cysteine and the closing phenylalanine or tryptophan. The D gene is left open where the match is weak. For some rows the clone size is stated as once, few or many, or as a class when expanded; others skip it.

size: NA
length: 15
V: TRBV9
D: TRBD1
J: TRBJ1-6
DNA: TGTGCCAGCAGCGTAGAAGGACAGGGAAGTTCACCCCTCCACTTT
CDR3: CASSVEGQGSSPLHF

size: NA
length: 13
V: TRBV6-5
D: TRBD2
J: TRBJ2-2
DNA: TGTGCCAGCAGTCAGCGGGAAGGCGGGGAGCTGTTTTTT
CDR3: CASSQREGGELFF

size: few
length: 14
V: TRBV6-6
D: NA
J: TRBJ2-3
DNA: TGTGCCAGCAGTGACGGGTTCGACACAGATACGCAGTATTTT
CDR3: CASSDGFDTDTQYF

size: NA
length: 21
V: TRBV4-2
D: TRBD1
J: TRBJ1-4
DNA: TGTGCCAGCAGCCAAGTCTTCGGCAGCGGCAGGGGGTTGGGGACTAATGAAAAACTGTTTTTT
CDR3: CASSQVFGSGRGLGTNEKLFF

size: NA
length: 15
V: TRBV7-3
D: NA
J: TRBJ2-1
DNA: TGTGCCAGCAGCTCAACTGGCTCGGCCTACAATGAGCAGTTCTTC
CDR3: CASSSTGSAYNEQFF

size: few
length: 16
V: TRBV4-3
D: TRBD1
J: TRBJ2-1
DNA: TGCGCCAGCAGCCAAGATCAGAGGGGGCCGGGGAATGAGCAGTTCTTC
CDR3: CASSQDQRGPGNEQFF

size: NA
length: 15
V: TRBV12-3/TRBV12-4
D: TRBD1
J: TRBJ2-5
DNA: TGTGCCAGCAGTTCCCGGGACAGGTGGCAGGAGACCCAGTACTTC
CDR3: CASSSRDRWQETQYF

size: NA
length: 11
V: TRBV28
D: NA
J: TRBJ1-5
DNA: TGTGCCAGCAGTCAGCGTCAGCCCCAGCATTTT
CDR3: CASSQRQPQHF

size: NA
length: 10
V: TRBV20-1
D: NA
J: TRBJ1-5
DNA: TGCAGTGCCCGCGGAGGGCCCCAGCATTTT
CDR3: CSARGGPQHF

size: NA
length: 14
V: TRBV7-9
D: TRBD1
J: TRBJ2-7
DNA: TGTGCCAGCAGTCCAGGGGACAGCAACTACGAGCAGTACTTC
CDR3: CASSPGDSNYEQYF

size: few
length: 16
V: TRBV7-9
D: TRBD1
J: TRBJ2-3
DNA: TGTGCCAGCAGCCCTAGGACAGGGTGGAGCACAGATACGCAGTATTTT
CDR3: CASSPRTGWSTDTQYF

size: NA
length: 15
V: TRBV7-9
D: TRBD1
J: TRBJ2-3
DNA: TGTGCCAGCAGCTTAGACCAGGGGGCCACAGATACGCAGTATTTT
CDR3: CASSLDQGATDTQYF

size: NA
length: 16
V: TRBV28
D: NA
J: TRBJ2-7
DNA: TGTGCCAGCACCGACGGAAGTCTAGCGAGTTCCTACGAGCAGTACTTC
CDR3: CASTDGSLASSYEQYF

size: NA
length: 12
V: TRBV29-1
D: NA
J: TRBJ1-1
DNA: TGCAGCTCATCGGGGATGAACACTGAAGCTTTCTTT
CDR3: CSSSGMNTEAFF

size: few
length: 15
V: TRBV3-1
D: NA
J: TRBJ1-1
DNA: TGTGCCAGCAGCCAATTGGTGGGGGGCAGGACTGAAGCTTTCTTT
CDR3: CASSQLVGGRTEAFF

size: NA
length: 19
V: TRBV18
D: TRBD1
J: TRBJ2-1
DNA: TGTGCCAGCTCACCACCGTTACGGCAGGGGGTTTTCGAAAACAATGAGCAGTTCTTC
CDR3: CASSPPLRQGVFENNEQFF

size: NA
length: 14
V: TRBV7-7
D: NA
J: TRBJ2-5
DNA: TGTGCCAGCAGCTTAGTGGGTTCGTCAGAGACCCAGTACTTC
CDR3: CASSLVGSSETQYF

size: NA
length: 16
V: TRBV5-4
D: TRBD2
J: TRBJ2-3
DNA: TGTGCCAGCAGCTTGTTGGGGACTAGCGGCACAGATACGCAGTATTTT
CDR3: CASSLLGTSGTDTQYF

size: NA
length: 17
V: TRBV5-1
D: TRBD2
J: TRBJ2-3
DNA: TGCGCCAGCAGCTTCGTAACTAGCGGCCTTGGCACAGATACGCAGTATTTT
CDR3: CASSFVTSGLGTDTQYF

size: NA
length: 16
V: TRBV7-9
D: NA
J: TRBJ2-7
DNA: TGTGCCAGCAGCTTAGTAGGCGGGAACACCCCCTACGAGCAGTACTTC
CDR3: CASSLVGGNTPYEQYF

size: NA
length: 13
V: TRBV30
D: TRBD1
J: TRBJ1-2
DNA: TGTGCCTGGACAGGGGGACCGGGCTATGGCTACACCTTC
CDR3: CAWTGGPGYGYTF

size: few
length: 15
V: TRBV5-1
D: NA
J: TRBJ2-3
DNA: TGCGCCAGCAGTACGATGGCGCGGCGCACAGATACGCAGTATTTT
CDR3: CASSTMARRTDTQYF

size: NA
length: 13
V: TRBV6-1
D: TRBD1
J: TRBJ2-7
DNA: TGTGCCACTCAGGACAGGGGTGGCTACGAGCAGTACTTC
CDR3: CATQDRGGYEQYF

size: NA
length: 14
V: TRBV7-3
D: TRBD1
J: TRBJ2-2
DNA: TGTGCCAGCAGTAATCAGGGGGTGACCGGGGAGCTGTTTTTT
CDR3: CASSNQGVTGELFF

size: NA
length: 14
V: TRBV7-9
D: NA
J: TRBJ2-5
DNA: TGTGCCAGCAGCTCGGGACTCCCCACGCGGACCCAGTACTTC
CDR3: CASSSGLPTRTQYF

size: NA
length: 14
V: TRBV6-6
D: TRBD1
J: TRBJ1-2
DNA: TGTGCCAGCACCGGGACAGGGGCTAACTATGGCTACACCTTC
CDR3: CASTGTGANYGYTF

size: few
length: 14
V: TRBV10-3
D: TRBD2
J: TRBJ2-3
DNA: TGTGCCACGGGACTAGCGGGCGGAACAGATACGCAGTATTTT
CDR3: CATGLAGGTDTQYF

size: many
length: 16
V: TRBV27
D: TRBD2
J: TRBJ2-3
DNA: TGTGCCAGCAGTTCCCCAAGCGGGAGTGGAGCAGATACGCAGTATTTT
CDR3: CASSSPSGSGADTQYF

size: NA
length: 16
V: TRBV12-3/TRBV12-4
D: NA
J: TRBJ2-1
DNA: TGTGCCAGCAGCTACTATGGGGGTCGCAGGTACAATGAGCAGTTCTTC
CDR3: CASSYYGGRRYNEQFF